These T cell receptor beta chains were read from a single sample in a study of blood T cells in healthy people across ages. One entry per CDR3 protein, called by TCRdb with MiXCR from the 5' RACE reads. The table lists about 970,000 distinct CDR3 sequences, roughly 51% of them singletons, with roughly a fifth in the top ten. The sample consisted of blood. The source of these receptors is a woman aged 55 to 70 in good health. The CDR3 runs from the conserved cysteine through the conserved F or W. A D gene is named only where the DNA matches it firmly. Clone size appears in some rows only: once, few, many, or a class for an expanded clone.

TRBJ2-1 few TRBD2 TRBV10-3 TGTGCCACCGGGAGGCTAGCGGGAGGGTTGGATGAGCAGTTCTTC CATGRLAGGLDEQFF
TRBJ2-6 many NA TRBV29-1 TGCAGCGTTGAATCCGGACTATATCTCTCTGGGGCCAACGTCCTGACTTTC CSVESGLYLSGANVLTF
TRBJ2-7 NA NA TRBV28 TGTGCCAGCAGGTCATCAGGGGGGACTTATAAGCAGTACTTC CASRSSGGTYKQYF
TRBJ2-5 NA NA TRBV20-1 TGCAGTGCTCCTTCCGGGGCCGAGGGGACCCAGTACTTC CSAPSGAEGTQYF
TRBJ1-2 few NA TRBV6-2/TRBV6-3 TGTGCCAGCAGTTCTAAGGGTAATGGCTACACCTTC CASSSKGNGYTF
TRBJ2-3 few NA TRBV30 TGTGCCTGGAGTTTGGGGCCGCGGGATACGCAGTATTTT CAWSLGPRDTQYF
TRBJ2-5 NA TRBD2 TRBV3-1 TGTGCCAGCAGCCATGGTCCGGCGCTAGCGGGAGGTTGGGAGACCCAGTACTTC CASSHGPALAGGWETQYF
TRBJ2-7 NA NA TRBV7-2 TGTGCCAGCAGCTCATGGGACACCTACGAGCAGTACTTC CASSSWDTYEQYF
TRBJ2-5 NA NA TRBV11-1 TGTGCCAGCAGCTCTGAGGGAAGGGGTGAGCAGTACTTC CASSSEGRGEQYF
TRBJ2-7 few TRBD2 TRBV7-9 TGTGCCAGCAGTACAATCTCGGGAGGGCCCCACGAGCAGTACTTC CASSTISGGPHEQYF
TRBJ2-5 NA TRBD2 TRBV29-1 TGCAGCGTTGGGTCTCCTAGCGGGAGGGAGACCCAGTACTTC CSVGSPSGRETQYF
TRBJ1-6 NA NA TRBV6-2/TRBV6-3 TGTGCCAGCAGTCCGAACTGGGGTAATTCACCCCTCCACTTT CASSPNWGNSPLHF
TRBJ2-7 NA NA TRBV11-2 TGTGCCAGCAGCCTGGACTATACGTACGGCTACGAGCAGTACTTC CASSLDYTYGYEQYF
TRBJ1-5 NA NA TRBV20-1 TGCAGTGCATCGGGTGAGGGGCTTGATAGCAATCAGCCCCAGCATTTT CSASGEGLDSNQPQHF
TRBJ2-1 NA NA TRBV20-1 TGCAGTGCTAGAGCTGACGGGATCTACAATGAGCAGTTCTTC CSARADGIYNEQFF
TRBJ1-1 NA NA TRBV4-1 TGCGCCAGCAGCCAAGTCAAGGCGGGGGGGGGACGGTTGAACACTGAAGCTTTCTTT CASSQVKAGGGRLNTEAFF
TRBJ1-5 NA NA TRBV30 TGTGCCTGGAGTGTACTTGGGCCTGAGGAGCCCCAGCATTTT CAWSVLGPEEPQHF
TRBJ2-1 NA NA TRBV4-3 TGCGCCAGCAGCCAAGACGACAGGCTGAGCTCCTACAATGAGCAGTTCTTC CASSQDDRLSSYNEQFF
TRBJ1-2 NA TRBD1 TRBV5-5 TGTGCCAGCAGCCCGCAACAGGGGGCCATGGGCTACACCTTC CASSPQQGAMGYTF
TRBJ2-5 NA TRBD2 TRBV14 TGTGCCAGCAGCCGCCAAGCGGGGGAGCAGTACTTC CASSRQAGEQYF
TRBJ2-1 NA TRBD2 TRBV20-1 TGCAGTGCTAAAGCTGCGGGGGGAACCTACAATGAGCAGTTCTTC CSAKAAGGTYNEQFF
TRBJ2-7 NA NA TRBV27 TGTGCCAGCAGTTTTCGCGGGAAGACCTACGAGCAGTACTTC CASSFRGKTYEQYF
TRBJ2-1 few NA TRBV27 TGTGCCAGCAGTTGGGTCTACGGCTATGAGCAGTTCTTC CASSWVYGYEQFF
TRBJ2-7 few TRBD1 TRBV5-1 TGCGCCAGCAGCATCGACAGGGTTCGGTACGAGCAGTACTTC CASSIDRVRYEQYF
TRBJ2-7 few NA TRBV7-2 TGTGCCAGCAGCACCTCCGGGGGTGGAACCCACGAGCAGTACTTC CASSTSGGGTHEQYF
TRBJ2-7 few TRBD1 TRBV7-2 TGTGCCAGCAGCTTACCAGGGCAGGGGACAGGCTACGAGCAGTACTTC CASSLPGQGTGYEQYF
TRBJ1-4 NA NA TRBV20-1 TGCAGTGCCGGCCGAGGCGGTAATGAAAAACTGTTTTTT CSAGRGGNEKLFF
TRBJ2-4 few TRBD1 TRBV27 TGTGCCAGCAGTTGGGACAGGGCCGGCAAAAACATTCAGTACTTC CASSWDRAGKNIQYF
TRBJ1-2 NA NA TRBV20-1 TGCAGTGCTTTCGGACAGCCTAACTATGGCTACACCTTC CSAFGQPNYGYTF
TRBJ1-2 NA NA TRBV16 TGTGCCAGCAGCCGAGCCGGGGGCGGCTATGGCTACACCTTC CASSRAGGGYGYTF
TRBJ2-7 NA NA TRBV12-3/TRBV12-4 TGTGCCAGCAGTAGTATCTCCGGGGGTTCCTACGAGCAGTACTTC CASSSISGGSYEQYF
TRBJ2-5 few TRBD1 TRBV4-2 TGTGCCAGCAGCCAATCCGGGACAGGGTTCGAGACCCAGTACTTC CASSQSGTGFETQYF
TRBJ1-2 NA NA TRBV29-1 TGCAGCGGCCAGGGAGGGGTAAACTATGGCTACACCTTC CSGQGGVNYGYTF
TRBJ2-3 once NA TRBV20-1 TGCAGTGCCACCCCTCGACAGAGGAGCACAGATACGCAGTATTTT CSATPRQRSTDTQYF
TRBJ2-7 NA TRBD1 TRBV7-8 TGTGCCAGCAGCTTCGGACAGGGGGTCAACGAGCAGTACTTC CASSFGQGVNEQYF
TRBJ2-4 few NA TRBV4-1 TGCGCCAGCAGCCAAGATGAGAGGGCTAGATGGTACTTC CASSQDERARWYF
TRBJ2-5 NA NA TRBV29-1 TGCAGCGTTGAGAGGGGGGGGGAGCGGTACTTC CSVERGGERYF
TRBJ2-3 NA NA TRBV12-3/TRBV12-4 TGTGCCAGCCGAGAATATGATACGCAGTATTTT CASREYDTQYF
TRBJ2-7 NA TRBD1 TRBV6-6 TGTGCCAGCAGGGGGGACAGCTACGAGCAGTACTTC CASRGDSYEQYF
TRBJ2-5 NA TRBD1 TRBV3-1 TGTGCCAGCAGCCAGACAGGGGCGAGGTGGTACTTC CASSQTGARWYF
TRBJ2-5 few TRBD2 TRBV6-5 TGTGCCAGCAGCCGGACTAGCGAAGAGACCCAGTACTTC CASSRTSEETQYF
TRBJ2-5 NA NA TRBV27 TGTGCCAGCAGTTTATCGCTGGGTGATTATGAGACCCAGTACTTC CASSLSLGDYETQYF
TRBJ2-6 few TRBD1 TRBV4-2 TGTGCCAGCAGCCAACCCGGGACAGGATTTTTTGGGGCCAACGTCCTGACTTTC CASSQPGTGFFGANVLTF
TRBJ2-7 NA NA TRBV11-2 TGTGCCACGCAGGGGATCTCCTACGAGCAGTACTTC CATQGISYEQYF
TRBJ1-5 NA NA TRBV6-6 TGTGCCAGCAGTTACTCTGGATCGGGCAATCAGCCCCAGCATTTT CASSYSGSGNQPQHF
TRBJ1-2 NA NA TRBV12-3/TRBV12-4 TGTGCCAGCAAAACCGGGCAAAACTATGGCTACACCTTC CASKTGQNYGYTF
TRBJ2-6 few TRBD1 TRBV7-9 TGTGCCAGCAGCTCGGGACAGACTGGGGCCAACGTCCTGACTTTC CASSSGQTGANVLTF
TRBJ2-5 NA NA TRBV9 TGTGCGCGGGGGACCCAGTACTTC CARGTQYF
TRBJ2-7 once NA TRBV12-1 TGTGCCAGCAGCTTTATGGAGGAGAAGAGTTGTGAGCAGTACTTC CASSFMEEKSCEQYF
TRBJ1-2 once NA TRBV7-2 TGTGCCAGCAGTCAAGCCGGGCAGAGGGGGGGCTACACCTTC CASSQAGQRGGYTF
TRBJ2-7 few NA TRBV20-1 TGCAGTGCTAAACCCGGGAGTGAGTCTGGGGAGCAGTACTTC CSAKPGSESGEQYF
TRBJ2-5 few NA TRBV3-1 TGTGCCAGCAGCCAAGGAATTCGAGGCGGAGAGACCCAGTACTTC CASSQGIRGGETQYF
TRBJ2-7 NA TRBD2 TRBV6-1 TGTGCCAGCAGACCGACTAGCGGGATTGTCTACGAGCAGTACTTC CASRPTSGIVYEQYF
TRBJ2-7 NA NA TRBV21-1 TGTGCCAGGGTCGCCAGGGCCCTCTACGAGCAGTACTTC CARVARALYEQYF